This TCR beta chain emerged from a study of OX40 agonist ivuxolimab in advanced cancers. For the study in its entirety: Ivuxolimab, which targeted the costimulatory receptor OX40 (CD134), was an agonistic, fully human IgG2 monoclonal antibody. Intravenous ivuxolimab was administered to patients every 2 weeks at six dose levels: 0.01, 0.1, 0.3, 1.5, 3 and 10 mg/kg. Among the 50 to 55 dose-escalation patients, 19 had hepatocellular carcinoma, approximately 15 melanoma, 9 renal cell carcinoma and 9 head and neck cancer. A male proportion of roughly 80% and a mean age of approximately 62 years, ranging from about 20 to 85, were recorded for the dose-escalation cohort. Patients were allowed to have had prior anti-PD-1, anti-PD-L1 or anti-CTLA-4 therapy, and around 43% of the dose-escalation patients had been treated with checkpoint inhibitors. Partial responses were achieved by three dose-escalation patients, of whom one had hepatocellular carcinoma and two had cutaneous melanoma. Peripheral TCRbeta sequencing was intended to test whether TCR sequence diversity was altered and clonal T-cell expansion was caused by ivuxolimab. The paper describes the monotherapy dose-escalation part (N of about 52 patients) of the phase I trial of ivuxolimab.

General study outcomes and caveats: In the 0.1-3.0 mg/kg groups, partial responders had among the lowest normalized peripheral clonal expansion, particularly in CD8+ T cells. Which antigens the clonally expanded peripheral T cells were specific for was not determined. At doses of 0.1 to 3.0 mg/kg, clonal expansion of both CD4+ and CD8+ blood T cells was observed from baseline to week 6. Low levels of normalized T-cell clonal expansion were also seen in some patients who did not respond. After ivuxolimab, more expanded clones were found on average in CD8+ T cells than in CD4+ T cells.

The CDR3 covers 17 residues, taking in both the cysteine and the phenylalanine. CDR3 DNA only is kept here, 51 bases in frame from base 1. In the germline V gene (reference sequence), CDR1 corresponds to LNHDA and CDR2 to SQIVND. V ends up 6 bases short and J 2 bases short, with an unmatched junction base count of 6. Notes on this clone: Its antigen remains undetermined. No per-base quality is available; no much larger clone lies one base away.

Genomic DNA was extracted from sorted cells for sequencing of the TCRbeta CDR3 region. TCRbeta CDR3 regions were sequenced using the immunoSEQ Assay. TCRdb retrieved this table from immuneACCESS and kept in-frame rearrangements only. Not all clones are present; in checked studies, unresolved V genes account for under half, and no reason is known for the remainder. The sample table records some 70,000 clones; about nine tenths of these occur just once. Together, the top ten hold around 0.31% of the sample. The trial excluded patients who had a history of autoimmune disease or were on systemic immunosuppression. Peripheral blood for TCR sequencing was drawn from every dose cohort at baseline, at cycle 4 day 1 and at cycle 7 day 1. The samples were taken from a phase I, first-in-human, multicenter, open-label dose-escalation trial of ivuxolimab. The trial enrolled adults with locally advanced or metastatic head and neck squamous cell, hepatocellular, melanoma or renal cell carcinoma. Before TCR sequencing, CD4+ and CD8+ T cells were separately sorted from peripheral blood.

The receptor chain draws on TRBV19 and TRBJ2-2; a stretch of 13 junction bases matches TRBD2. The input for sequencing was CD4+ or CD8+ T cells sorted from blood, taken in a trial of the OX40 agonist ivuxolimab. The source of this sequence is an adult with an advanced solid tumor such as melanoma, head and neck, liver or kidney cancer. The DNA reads TGTGCCAGTAGCTTAGGGACTAGCGGGGTTAACACCGGGGAGCTGTTTTTT. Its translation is CASSLGTSGVNTGELFF.